What follows are 18 T cell receptor beta chains derived from one specimen sequenced in a study of beta chain features in type 1 diabetes (dated by TCRdb to about 2018). On the study overall, not on this receptor specifically: A moderate but significant shortening of TCRB CDR3 length was observed in type 1 diabetes patients in all four CD4+ subsets.

The library relied on the immunoSEQ multiplex PCR assay. The entire amount of isolated RNA was reverse transcribed using the High Capacity cDNA Reverse Transcription Kit, so the sequenced TCRB transcripts were expressed ones. Not all clones reach the TCRdb copy of this immuneACCESS table, which keeps in-frame sequences only. Checked studies attribute under half of the gap to unresolved V genes and leave the rest unexplained. The sample data list 50,000 or so clones, and roughly 39% of these were observed just once. The ten largest clonotypes hold roughly 1.5% of the sample. These receptors have no known antigen. The sequencing sample was made of Tregs from blood. Per the publication, the cell subset or site label means: regulatory CD4+ T cells. The receptors were gathered from a man aged 30 to 45 with type 1 diabetes.

The CDR3 protein is CASSLGGQGASSPLHF. The CDR3 nucleotides read TGTGCCAGCAGCTTAGGGGGACAGGGGGCGAGTTCACCCCTCCACTTT. The chain has TRBV7-9 and TRBJ1-6, with 12 bases aligning to TRBD1. Germline V gene sequence: CDR1 SEHNR, CDR2 FQNEAQ (reference sequence). Trimming at V came to 1 base and at J to 9 bases, leaving 4 bases not matched to a gene. CDR3 length: 16 amino acids.

This clone has just a few counts. The rearrangement links TRBV28 to TRBJ2-7; the D is unclear. V was clipped by 10 bases and J by 1 base, with 23 bases between them. CDR3 length: 16 amino acids. Germline loops: CDR1 MDHEN, CDR2 SYDVKM. The CDR3 loop reads CATKPLGASLSYEQYF. The CDR3, as DNA: TGTGCCACAAAGCCTCTTGGAGCCTCCCTTTCCTACGAGCAGTACTTC.

The chain couples TRBV7-6 to TRBJ2-7; TRBD2 agrees at 8 bases. The germline V gene has CDR1 SGHVS and CDR2 FNYEAQ. The V and J ends lost 6 bases and 5 bases, in that order; junction bases with no gene match: 15. The CDR3 runs 16 residues. DNA for the CDR3: TGTGCCAGCAGTACCATAGAGGGGCGGGAGGTCAACGAGCAGTACTTC. It encodes CASSTIEGREVNEQYF.

There are a few counts of this clone. This sequence joins TRBV5-1 and TRBJ2-6, with a weak D call TRBD1 (6 bases). The CDR3 consists of 14 residues. V was cut by 5 bases and J by 1 base, with 7 bases left in between. Germline CDR1 SGHRS, CDR2 YFSETQ. The CDR3 DNA reads as TGCGCCAGCAGGCAGGGGTCTGGGGCCAACGTCCTGACTTTC. Its protein is CASRQGSGANVLTF.

The chain has TRBV19 and TRBJ2-5; no reliable D call. V gave up 6 bases and J gave up 7 bases, with 18 bases separating them. The CDR3 extends over 14 amino acids. In germline, CDR1 is LNHDA, CDR2 SQIVND (reference sequence). The CDR3 here is CASSPARSLGTQYF. CDR3 in DNA: TGTGCCAGTAGCCCTGCAAGGAGCCTTGGGACCCAGTACTTC.

The chain joins TRBV7-2 to TRBJ1-4, with TRBD1 matching 8 bases. Germline V CDR1 and CDR2: SGHTA, FQGNSA. The CDR3 extends over 14 amino acids. V lost 5 bases to trimming and J lost 8 bases; unmatched junction nucleotides: 7. The CDR3 DNA sequence: TGTGCCAGCAGCACAAGGACAGGGTCCGAAAAACTGTTTTTT. Protein: CASSTRTGSEKLFF.

This sequence joins TRBV9 and TRBJ2-1; 13 nucleotides match TRBD2. Germline-derived CDR1 and CDR2 are SGDLS and YYNGEE. This CDR3 comprises 15 residues. The J segment lost 9 bases and the V segment lost 0 bases, leaving 3 bases of the junction unmatched. CDR3 amino acids: CASSVGRTSGGEQFF. CDR3 nucleotide sequence: TGTGCCAGCAGCGTAGGCAGGACTAGCGGGGGTGAGCAGTTCTTC.

This clone was detected a few times. The sample has other DNA sequences that encode this CDR3 too. The chain links TRBV19 to TRBJ2-5; tentative D call: TRBD2 (5 bases). The germline gives CDR1 LNHDA, CDR2 SQIVND (reference sequence). CDR3 size: 12 residues. Trimming took 4 bases from V and 3 from J, leaving 6 bases between them. The CDR3 DNA follows: TGTGCCAGTAGTACCGGGAAAGAGACCCAGTACTTC. The encoded protein is CASSTGKETQYF.

This rearrangement joins TRBV5-1 to TRBJ1-1, with 7 bases identical to TRBD1. There are 13 residues in the CDR3. The trim removed 4 bases at V and 4 bases at J, leaving 4 bases unmatched. Looked up from germline, CDR1 is SGHRS and CDR2 is YFSETQ. This CDR3 reads CASSVQGSTEAFF. For the CDR3, the DNA is TGCGCCAGCAGCGTACAGGGGAGCACTGAAGCTTTCTTT.

In DNA, the CDR3 is TGTGCCAGCAGTTTAAGTAGGACAGCCGACGGCTACACCTTC. It is translated as CASSLSRTADGYTF. The chain couples TRBV27 to TRBJ1-2; TRBD1 might be the D (6 bases). Trimming took 2 bases from V and 8 from J, leaving 15 bases between them. Germline lookup yields CDR1 MNHEY and CDR2 SMNVEV (reference sequence). This CDR3 spans 14 amino acids.

This clone rates as medium-sized. The chain has TRBV28 and TRBJ2-1; 8 bases are shared with TRBD2. Germline V lookup: CDR1 MDHEN, CDR2 SYDVKM. The CDR3 is 11 amino acids. J was trimmed by 15 bases and V by 8 bases; bases with no gene match: 9. The CDR3, as DNA: TGTGCCAGCGGGGCGGGAGGCCTGCGGTTCTTC. It is translated as CASGAGGLRFF.

The V and J genes are TRBV4-2 and TRBJ2-2, with TRBD2 matching 8 bases. Germline V gene data show CDR1 as LGHNA and CDR2 as YNFKEQ. The CDR3 has 16 residues. Trimming at V came to 4 bases and at J to 2 bases, leaving 6 bases not matched to a gene. The CDR3 DNA reads as TGTGCCAGCAGCCTAAGTAGCGGGATAAACACCGGGGAGCTGTTTTTT. Encoded protein: CASSLSSGINTGELFF.

There are a few counts of this clone. The gene calls are TRBV29-1 and TRBJ1-4; D might be TRBD1 (6 bases). Germline-derived CDR1 and CDR2 are SQVTM and ANQGSEA. This CDR3 has 14 residues. V lost 4 bases, J lost 7 bases, and 16 bases lay in between. This chain's CDR3 is CSVGNQGSGEKLFF. The CDR3 DNA reads TGCAGCGTTGGGAATCAGGGGTCGGGTGAAAAACTGTTTTTT.

CDR3 sequence reads: CASRGGAGVSYNEQFF. The CDR3 DNA sequence: TGTGCCAGCCGGGGAGGAGCGGGAGTCTCCTACAATGAGCAGTTCTTC. This rearrangement joins TRBV11-1 to TRBJ2-1, with TRBD2 matching over 8 bases. The CDR3 totals 16 residues. CDR1 and CDR2 (germline): SGHAT, FQDESV (reference sequence). V shed 8 bases and J 0 bases; nucleotides not matched to a gene: 9.

The genes are TRBV18 and TRBJ2-7; 9 nucleotides line up with TRBD2. The CDR3 has 15 amino acids. In germline, CDR1 is KGHSH, CDR2 LQKENI. Germline trimming cut 0 bases from V and 4 bases from J; bases unmatched to any gene: 4. This CDR3 reads CASSPPSAGGYEQYF. The CDR3 nucleotides are TGTGCCAGCTCACCACCGTCCGCGGGAGGGTACGAGCAGTACTTC.

The chain employs TRBV29-1 and TRBJ2-3, with 10 positions matching TRBD2. The CDR3 spans 15 residues. In germline, CDR1 is SQVTM, CDR2 ANQGSEA. V lost 4 bases and J lost 2; bases outside the gene matches: 6. This chain's CDR3 is CSVASSGSYTDTQYF. The CDR3 nucleotides are TGCAGCGTTGCGTCTAGCGGGAGTTACACAGATACGCAGTATTTT.

The rearrangement uses TRBV6-1 and TRBJ2-1, with TRBD2 identical over 11 bases. V was pared by 7 bases and J by 7 bases, with 9 bases of the junction left unmatched. Germline CDR1 is MNHNS and CDR2 is SASEGT. The length of the CDR3 is 15 residues. As DNA, the CDR3 is TGTGCCAGCACACAAATAGCGGGAGGGGGGAATGAGCAGTTCTTC. This sequence encodes CASTQIAGGGNEQFF.

V and J are TRBV7-8 and TRBJ1-5; unclear D gene. Germline CDR1 SGHVS, CDR2 FQNEAQ. This CDR3 contains 14 residues. CDR3 in amino acids: CATREGLGNQPQHF. DNA for the CDR3: TGTGCTACGCGGGAGGGATTAGGCAATCAGCCCCAGCATTTT.